A single sample is the source of the 18 T cell receptor beta chains below, sequenced in a study of T cells in localized non-small cell lung cancer. Data came from immunoSEQ multiplex PCR; TCRdb stores just in-frame clones and leaves some out. The sample has around 67,000 clones; under 90% are singletons. Specimen: peripheral blood, collected before any cancer treatment. All receptors derive from a woman between 35 and 70 years old with stage I lung adenocarcinoma.

V gene TRBV18 combines with J gene TRBJ2-1; D unresolved. V was shortened by 5 bases and J by 6 bases, with 11 bases between the two germline ends. The CDR3 covers 13 residues. Germline-derived CDR1 and CDR2 are KGHSH and LQKENI. DNA of the CDR3: TGTGCCAGCTCAAGCTACGGGCCCAATGAGCAGTTCTTC. Protein: CASSSYGPNEQFF.

The chain recombines TRBV6-6 with TRBJ1-5; no firm D call. Germline V gives CDR1 MNHNY, CDR2 SVGAGI (reference sequence). The CDR3 has 14 amino acids. V was cut by 6 bases and J by 1 base, with 10 bases left in between. This CDR3 is CASSYLGSNQPQHF. For the CDR3, the DNA is TGTGCCAGCAGCTATTTAGGGAGCAATCAGCCCCAGCATTTT.

J is TRBJ2-7 and V is TRBV28, with 7 nucleotides matching TRBD1. This CDR3 has 16 residues. The germline V gene encodes CDR1 MDHEN and CDR2 SYDVKM. Trimming at V came to 4 bases and at J to 0 bases, leaving 9 bases not matched to a gene. The CDR3 reads CASSSPGHRGSYEQYF. The CDR3 nucleotides are TGTGCCAGCAGTTCCCCGGGTCACAGGGGCTCCTACGAGCAGTACTTC.

CDR3 loop: CASRTGSSYEQYF. CDR3 in DNA: TGTGCCAGCAGGACAGGAAGCTCCTACGAGCAGTACTTC. V is TRBV6-6 and J is TRBJ2-7; weak D call: TRBD1 (6 bases). V was cut by 6 bases and J by 0 bases, with 9 bases left in between. The CDR3 loop spans 13 amino acids. The germline V gene encodes CDR1 MNHNY and CDR2 SVGAGI (reference sequence).

J is TRBJ2-7 and V is TRBV2; a possible D gene is TRBD1 (5 bases). V lost 8 bases and J 0 bases, leaving 17 bases between the germline ends. CDR1 is SNHLY and CDR2 is FYNNEI in the germline V gene. The CDR3 length is 15 residues. The CDR3 is CASQAGQGFSYEQYF. The CDR3 DNA sequence: TGTGCCAGCCAAGCAGGGCAGGGCTTCTCCTACGAGCAGTACTTC.

The chain uses TRBV7-9 and TRBJ1-2; D unclear. V was trimmed by 2 bases and J by 6 bases, leaving 16 bases between them. Germline CDR1 SEHNR, CDR2 FQNEAQ (reference sequence). The CDR3 runs to 15 residues. The CDR3 coding sequence is TGTGCCAGCAGCTTACGAGACTCAAGTAGGGATGGCTACACCTTC. Translating gives CASSLRDSSRDGYTF.

The chain recombines TRBV7-2 with TRBJ2-7; the match to TRBD2 covers 9 bases. Germline assignment: CDR1 SGHTA and CDR2 FQGNSA. The CDR3 is 14 amino acids. V lost 3 bases and J lost 2; bases outside the gene matches: 2. For the CDR3, the DNA is TGTGCCAGCAGCTTGACTAGCGGTCCCTACGAGCAGTACTTC. Protein sequence: CASSLTSGPYEQYF.

The chain links TRBV7-8 to TRBJ1-5, with a weak D call TRBD1 (6 bases). CDR3 length equals 17 residues. From germline, CDR1 is SGHVS and CDR2 FQNEAQ. Trimming removed 1 base from V and 1 base from J, with 14 bases in between. CDR3 in DNA: TGTGCCAGCAGCTTAGTGGCAGGGGAGGTGAGCAATCAGCCCCAGCATTTT. Protein product: CASSLVAGEVSNQPQHF.

This clone was seen a single time. The chain joins TRBV21-1 to TRBJ2-7; the table assigns TRBD2, which was not confirmed against the DNA. TRBV21-1 is classified as a pseudogene. The CDR3 has 15 residues. This chain's CDR3 is CASRPPRGSRYEQYF. The CDR3 bases are TGTGCCAGCAGACCCCCCCGGGGGTCCCGCTACGAGCAGTACTTC.

In its sample, this clone was seen once. CDR3 protein: CASSPGIWGTQYF. The DNA of the CDR3 is TGTGCCAGCAGTCCAGGAATATGGGGTACGCAGTATTTT. This chain connects TRBV28 to TRBJ2-3; D remains unclear. The CDR3 spans 13 residues. Looked up from germline, CDR1 is MDHEN and CDR2 is SYDVKM. Trimming took off 5 bases at V and 8 bases at J, with 14 bases between the two ends.

The V call is TRBV19, the J call TRBJ1-2; D unclear. The germline gives CDR1 LNHDA, CDR2 SQIVND (reference sequence). Trimming took 6 bases from V and 0 from J, leaving 11 bases between them. The CDR3 sequence is 14 residues long. The CDR3 spells CASSQRATNYGYTF. CDR3 in DNA: TGTGCCAGTAGCCAGCGGGCGACTAACTATGGCTACACCTTC.

This clone was counted a single time. This chain uses TRBV6-5 with TRBJ2-7; 7 positions agree with TRBD2. V dropped 7 bases and J dropped 0; count of bases not matched to a gene: 6. Germline V CDR1 and CDR2: MNHEY, SVGAGI. This CDR3 has 14 amino acids. The CDR3 region is CASTAGLLSYEQYF. The CDR3 coding sequence is TGTGCCAGCACCGCGGGACTACTCTCCTACGAGCAGTACTTC.

The chain couples TRBV28 to TRBJ2-3, with D possibly being TRBD1 or TRBD2 (5 bases each). The CDR3 contains 15 residues. With 9 bases removed from V and 2 bases from J, the gap between germline ends came to 18 bases. Germline values: CDR1 MDHEN, CDR2 SYDVKM. CDR3 sequence: CASTSAGADTDTQYF. CDR3 bases: TGTGCCAGTACCTCTGCCGGGGCAGACACAGATACGCAGTATTTT.

The rearrangement uses TRBV18 and TRBJ1-1, with a weak D call TRBD1 (6 bases). The CDR3 runs 15 residues. Germline V gives CDR1 KGHSH, CDR2 LQKENI. Trimming removed 2 bases at V and 2 bases at J, with 12 bases between. CDR3 sequence (DNA): TGTGCCAGCTCACCAGCCAGGGGCATCAACACTGAAGCTTTCTTT. Amino acids: CASSPARGINTEAFF. Variable domain in full (rest from reference TRBV18 and TRBJ1-1): NAGVMQNPRHLVRRRGQEARLRCSPMKGHSHVYWYRQLPEEGLKFMVYLQKENIIDESGMPKERFSAEFPKEGPSILRIQQVVRGDSAAYFCASSPARGINTEAFFGQGTRLTVV.

The rearrangement joins TRBV11-2 to TRBJ1-1, with a possible D match to TRBD1 (6 bases). V lost 5 bases to trimming and J lost 0 bases, with 13 bases between them. Germline V gene data show CDR1 as SGHAT and CDR2 as FQNNGV. The CDR3 is 15 residues long. The CDR3 DNA sequence: TGTGCCAGCAGCCCCCTAGGGGGGATGAACACTGAAGCTTTCTTT. It translates to CASSPLGGMNTEAFF.

This clone showed up just once. V usage is TRBV18 and J usage is TRBJ1-4, with D unresolved. Germline lookup yields CDR1 KGHSH and CDR2 LQKENI. Trimming took off 1 base at V and 2 bases at J, with 8 bases between the two ends. There are 15 residues in the CDR3. This chain's CDR3 is CASSPQGGTNEKLFF. The CDR3 DNA is TGTGCCAGCTCACCACAGGGAGGTACTAATGAAAAACTGTTTTTT.

The chain recombines TRBV5-4 with TRBJ1-1; perhaps TRBD1 as D (6 bases). The V end was cut by 1 base, the J end by 1 base, with 11 bases between. Germline CDR1 and CDR2: SGHNT and YYREEE (reference sequence). This CDR3 is built from 15 residues. CDR3 in DNA: TGTGCCAGCAGCTTGTCACGGACAGCGAACACTGAAGCTTTCTTT. Protein sequence: CASSLSRTANTEAFF. Filled out from reference TRBV5-4 and TRBJ1-1, the complete variable domain reads ETGVTQSPTHLIKTRGQQVTLRCSSQSGHNTVSWYQQALGQGPQFIFQYYREEENGRGNFPPRFSGLQFPNYSSELNVNALELDDSALYLCASSLSRTANTEAFFGQGTRLTVV.

The chain carries TRBV2 and TRBJ2-3, with D perhaps matching TRBD1 (5 bases). The ends were cut back, 0 bases at V and 2 bases at J, with 9 bases in the middle. The CDR3 is 15 amino acids. The V gene's germline CDR1 is SNHLY and CDR2 FYNNEI. CDR3 sequence reads: CASSEAPTATDTQYF. The CDR3 DNA follows: TGTGCCAGCAGTGAAGCCCCGACAGCCACAGATACGCAGTATTTT.